This TCR beta chain was captured by sequencing in a study of blood T cell repertoires in COVID-19. Overall study: Donors in the United States, Italy and Spain gave samples during acute or convalescent COVID-19. The cDNA or gDNA used as material had been derived from T cells, B-cell-depleted T cells, or PBMCs.

In the authors' workflow: Estimation of nucleated cell counts was performed using reference gene primer amplification. Some clones are missing from TCRdb's copy, which holds only in-frame ones; the method was immunoSEQ multiplex PCR. From that table come the V and J calls and clone size; the DNA was used to work out D and trimming. The sample shows approximately 70,000 clones, about 87% of them seen only once. The CDR3 has 15 residues. The V gene end was trimmed by 6 bases and the J gene end by 4 bases; junction bases not matched to a gene: 11. Germline-derived CDR1 and CDR2 are MNHEY and SMNVEV (reference sequence).

The sample was peripheral blood. The TCR was taken from a woman in her sixties or seventies with acute or convalescent COVID-19. This chain connects TRBV27 to TRBJ2-5; TRBD2 aligns across 7 bases. The CDR3, as DNA: TGTGCCAGCAGCTTCGGAGGTGGGGGGGGAGAGACCCAGTACTTC. It encodes CASSFGGGGGETQYF.